A single T cell receptor (beta chain) is shown here with its context. This record belongs to a study of shared clonotypes between healthy human individuals. The ends were cut back, 0 bases at V and 0 bases at J, with 12 bases in the middle. CDR1 SGHAT and CDR2 FQNNGV come from the germline V gene. The length of the CDR3 is 16 residues. The naive CD8 subset, CD45RO-negative cells positively selected for CCR7, excluded terminally differentiated effector memory CD45RA+ cells. Here immunoSEQ multiplex PCR was the method, and the copy in TCRdb shows in-frame clones only, minus some. The sample yields roughly 570,000 clones, 95% to 98% seen once.

The sample comprised naive CD8+ T cells sorted from blood. The source of this sequence is a man aged 25 to 45 in good health. This chain joins TRBV11-2 and TRBJ2-7; D possibly corresponds to TRBD1 (6 bases). The CDR3 nucleotides read TGTGCCAGCAGCTTAGAGGCAGGGGCTTACTCCTACGAGCAGTACTTC. Translation gives CASSLEAGAYSYEQYF.